This TCR beta chain was documented in a study of T cells after posttransplantation cyclophosphamide (dated by TCRdb to about 2016). For the study in its entirety: Using TRB sequencing, the study followed how the T cell repertoire reconstituted after myeloablative bone marrow transplantation in which posttransplantation cyclophosphamide served as GVHD prophylaxis. Blood from all 35 or so PTCy patients with 1-year posttransplant specimens was subjected to TRB sequencing. Public TRB sequences were queried against a database of over 3,600 sequences associated with responses to pathogens, tumor antigens, self-antigens and alloantigens. Samples from a few dozen PTCy-treated patients, along with samples from 15 to 20 of their related bone marrow donors, underwent antigen receptor sequencing. TRA and TRB clonality were tightly correlated in several samples, so subsequent TCR analyses focused on TRB only. In 3 patients, TRB sequencing was also performed on up to roughly 3 more blood samples taken 2 to 5.2 years after transplant, and in 4 patients, pretransplant blood was also TRB-sequenced. Paper-wide results and their limitations: Donor-recipient similarity was low at 1-2 months but increased during the first year, and donor CD8+ memory clones often dominated later blood repertoires. Across 45 patients, recipient CMV seropositivity and CMV reactivation were highly associated with TRB clonality; PTCy diversity was similar to CNI/methotrexate controls. The TRB repertoires of T cells infiltrating skin or the GI tract showed only limited overlap with the TRB repertoires found in blood.

To note about this clone: There is no known antigen for this receptor. No qualities accompany the bases; no much larger clone lies one base away.

Genomic DNA was the input for TRB sequencing, which was run either with the immunoSEQ assay at survey resolution or with the hsTCRB kit. The authors' pipeline ran thus. The immunoSEQ software handled the initial read processing, while the LymphoSeq R package was used for the repertoire analyses. Clonality was calculated as 1 minus normalized Shannon entropy, and the Gini coefficient was also calculated for each TRB dataset. Phenotypes of unsorted samples were inferred by mapping TRB sequences from sorted subsets of the recipient or donor onto the same recipient's unsorted samples. Not all clones reach the TCRdb copy of this immuneACCESS table, which keeps in-frame sequences only. Checked studies attribute under half of the gap to unresolved V genes and leave the rest unexplained. V, J and clone size derive from that table, while D and trimming were established from the DNA sequence. Across this sample there are about 9,100 clones, with roughly 98% seen only once. The biggest ten clones account for 0.2% to 0.3% of the sample.

CDR1 GTSNPN and CDR2 SVGIG were looked up in the germline V gene (reference sequence). The CDR3 runs 14 residues from the cysteine to the phenylalanine. Only the CDR3 region is kept as DNA, spanning 42 bases read in frame from base 1. V sheds 2 bases and J sheds 7 bases, leaving 18 bases between their ends. Peripheral blood samples were provided by related bone marrow donors on the day of marrow donation. Viable CD3+CD4+ or CD3+CD8+ cells that were CCR7+CD45RA+CD45RO-CD95-CD27+CD28+ were defined as naive T cells. Peripheral blood and bone marrow mononuclear cells were isolated by Ficoll-Hypaque density centrifugation and cryopreserved. Sorting of CD4+ and CD8+ T cells, including naive and memory subsets, was performed by FACS on a FACSAria II.

Sequencing was performed on naive CD8+ T cells sorted from PBMCs. The sequence is built from TRBV30 and TRBJ2-7; 5 matching bases give a weak D call of TRBD2. The TCR was taken from a man over 45 in good health, CMV-negative, and a related stem cell transplant donor. The DNA sequence is TGTGCCTGGAGTCTATACCCGCCCGGCGGGGAGCAGTACTTC. Translation gives CAWSLYPPGGEQYF.